The clone carrying this T cell receptor (beta chain) came up many times. The antigen is not known. Semi-nested PCR with Nested Universal Primer A followed constant-region reverse priming of full-length variable regions. TCRdb re-analysed the 5' RACE reads in MiXCR, keeping a single row per CDR3 protein. The table has 50,000 to 75,000 distinct CDR3 sequences, roughly 23% seen once. Germline V gene lookup returns CDR1 SGHRS and CDR2 YFSETQ. The CDR3 length is 14 residues. The ends were cut back, 0 bases at V and 1 base at J, with 7 bases in the middle. Regarding the study as a whole: In terms of TCR gene usage, tumor memory CD4+ T cells clustered together with blood and lymph node memory CD4+ cells, as well as with lymph node naive CD4+ cells.

This sequence was found in a female donor with breast cancer. The chain links TRBV5-1 to TRBJ1-1, with D unresolved. Sequencing input: memory CD4+ T cells sorted from a lymph node. Subset indicated: memory CD4+ T cells, CD4+CD45RO+CD25-. CDR3 coding DNA: TGCGCCAGCAGCTTGGGTCAGCCGAACACTGAAGCTTTCTTT. The encoded protein is CASSLGQPNTEAFF.